This entry describes one T cell receptor (beta chain). This record belongs to a study of blood T cell repertoires in COVID-19. Generated by immunoSEQ multiplex PCR, the TCRdb table keeps only in-frame clones and is missing some. The sample consists of hundreds of thousands of clones, about nine tenths of them appearing once. Losses at the gene ends were 7 bases for V and 2 bases for J; bases not matched to a gene: 11. The CDR3 contains 16 residues. Germline-derived CDR1 and CDR2 are SGHAT and FQNNGV. The chain joins TRBV11-2 to TRBJ1-1; 9 bases are a match to TRBD1. This sequence was found in a man aged 50 or older with COVID-19, enrolled during active disease. Specimen: peripheral blood. Here the CDR3 DNA reads TGTGCCAGCATCGTAGTGGGGGGACAGGGTAACACTGAAGCTTTCTTT. Amino acids: CASIVVGGQGNTEAFF.